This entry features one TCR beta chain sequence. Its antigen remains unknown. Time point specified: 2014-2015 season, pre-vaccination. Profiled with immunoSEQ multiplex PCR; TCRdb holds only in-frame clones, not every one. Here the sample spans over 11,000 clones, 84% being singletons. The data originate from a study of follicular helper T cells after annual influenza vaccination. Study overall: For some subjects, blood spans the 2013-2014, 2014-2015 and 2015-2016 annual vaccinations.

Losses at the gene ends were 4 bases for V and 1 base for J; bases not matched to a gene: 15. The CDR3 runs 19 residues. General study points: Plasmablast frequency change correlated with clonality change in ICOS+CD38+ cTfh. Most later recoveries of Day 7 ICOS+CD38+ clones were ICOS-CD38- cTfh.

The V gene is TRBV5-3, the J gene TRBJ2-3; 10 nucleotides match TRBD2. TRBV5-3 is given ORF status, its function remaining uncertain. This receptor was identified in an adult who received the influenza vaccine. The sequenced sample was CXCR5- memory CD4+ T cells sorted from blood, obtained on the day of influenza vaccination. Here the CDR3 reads CARSGGRAGGPYGTDTQYF. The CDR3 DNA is TGTGCCAGAAGCGGAGGCAGAGCGGGGGGGCCCTATGGCACAGATACGCAGTATTTT.